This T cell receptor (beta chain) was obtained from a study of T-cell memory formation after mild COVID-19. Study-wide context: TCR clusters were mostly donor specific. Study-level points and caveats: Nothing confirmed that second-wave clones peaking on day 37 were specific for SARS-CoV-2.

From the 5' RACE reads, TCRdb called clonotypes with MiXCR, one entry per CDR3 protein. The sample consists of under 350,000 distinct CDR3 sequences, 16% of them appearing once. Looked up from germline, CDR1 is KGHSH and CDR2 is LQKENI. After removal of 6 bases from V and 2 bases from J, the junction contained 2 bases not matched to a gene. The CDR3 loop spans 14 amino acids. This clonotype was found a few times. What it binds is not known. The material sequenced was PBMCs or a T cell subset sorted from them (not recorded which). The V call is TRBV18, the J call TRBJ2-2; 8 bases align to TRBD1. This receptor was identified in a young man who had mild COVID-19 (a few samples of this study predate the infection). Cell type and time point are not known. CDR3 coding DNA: TGTGCCAGCTCGGACAGGGTCAACACCGGGGAGCTGTTTTTT. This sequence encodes CASSDRVNTGELFF.